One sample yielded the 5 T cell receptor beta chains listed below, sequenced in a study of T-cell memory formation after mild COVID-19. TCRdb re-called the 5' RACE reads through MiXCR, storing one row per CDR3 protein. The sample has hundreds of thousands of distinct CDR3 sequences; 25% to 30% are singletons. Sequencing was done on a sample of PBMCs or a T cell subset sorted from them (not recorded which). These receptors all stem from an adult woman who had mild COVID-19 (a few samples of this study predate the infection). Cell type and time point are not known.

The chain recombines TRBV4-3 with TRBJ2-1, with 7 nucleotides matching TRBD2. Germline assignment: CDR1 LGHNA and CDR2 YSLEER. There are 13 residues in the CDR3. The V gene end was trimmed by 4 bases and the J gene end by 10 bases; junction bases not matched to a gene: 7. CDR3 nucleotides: TGCGCCAGCAGCCTATCCATGGGACTAGAGCAGTTCTTC. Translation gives CASSLSMGLEQFF.

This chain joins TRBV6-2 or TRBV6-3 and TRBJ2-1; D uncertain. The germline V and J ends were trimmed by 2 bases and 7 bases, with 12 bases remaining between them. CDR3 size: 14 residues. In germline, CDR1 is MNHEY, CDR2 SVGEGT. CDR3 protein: CASSYVGSINEQFF. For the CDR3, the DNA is TGTGCCAGCAGTTACGTCGGGTCCATTAATGAGCAGTTCTTC.

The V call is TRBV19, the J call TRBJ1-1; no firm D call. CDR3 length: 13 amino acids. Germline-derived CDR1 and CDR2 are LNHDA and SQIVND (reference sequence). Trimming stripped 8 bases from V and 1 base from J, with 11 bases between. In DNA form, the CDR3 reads TGTGCCAGTTGGGAGTTCGGGAACACTGAAGCTTTCTTT. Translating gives CASWEFGNTEAFF.

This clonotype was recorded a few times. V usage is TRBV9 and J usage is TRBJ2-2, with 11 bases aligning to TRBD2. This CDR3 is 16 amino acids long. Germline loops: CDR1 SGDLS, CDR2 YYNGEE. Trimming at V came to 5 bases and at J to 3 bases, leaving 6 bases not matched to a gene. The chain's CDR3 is CASRASGGSDTGELFF. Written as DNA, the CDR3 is TGTGCCAGCAGGGCTAGCGGGGGGTCTGACACCGGGGAGCTGTTTTTT.

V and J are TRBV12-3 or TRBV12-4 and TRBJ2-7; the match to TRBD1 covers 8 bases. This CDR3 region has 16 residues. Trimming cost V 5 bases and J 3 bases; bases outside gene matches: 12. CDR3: CASSPRDRGGYYEQYF. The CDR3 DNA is TGTGCCAGCAGTCCTAGAGACAGGGGCGGCTACTACGAGCAGTACTTC.